A selection of T cell receptor beta chains follows, all from one sample in a study of T cell changes during pregnancy in multiple sclerosis. Produced via immunoSEQ multiplex PCR; TCRdb's table is partial and in-frame only. This table holds about 110,000 clones, just under 95% found once. Here the sequenced sample was peripheral blood, taken after pregnancy. Receptors were obtained from a female donor with multiple sclerosis, enrolled in a pregnancy study. Both conserved end residues are part of each CDR3. The D gene is left open where the match is weak. Size values are once, few and many counts, or a class for expanded clones, and some rows have none.

CDR3 length: 14; clone size: -; D gene: -; V gene: TRBV5-6; J gene: TRBJ1-1; CDR3 protein: CASSTIGRYTEAFF; CDR3 DNA: TGTGCCAGCAGCACTATCGGTAGGTACACTGAAGCTTTCTTT
CDR3 length: 14; clone size: -; D gene: -; V gene: TRBV14; J gene: TRBJ1-1; CDR3 protein: CASSQDGANTEAFF; CDR3 DNA: TGTGCCAGCAGCCAAGATGGGGCCAACACTGAAGCTTTCTTT
CDR3 length: 13; clone size: -; D gene: TRBD1; V gene: TRBV7-2; J gene: TRBJ1-2; CDR3 protein: CASSLRDSYGYTF; CDR3 DNA: TGTGCCAGCAGCCTCCGGGACAGCTATGGCTACACCTTC
CDR3 length: 14; clone size: -; D gene: -; V gene: TRBV28; J gene: TRBJ2-7; CDR3 protein: CASSRSSSSYEQYF; CDR3 DNA: TGTGCCAGCAGTCGGAGCAGCAGCTCCTACGAGCAGTACTTC
CDR3 length: 14; clone size: -; D gene: TRBD1; V gene: TRBV12-5; J gene: TRBJ1-1; CDR3 protein: CASGLGQGATEAFF; CDR3 DNA: TGTGCTAGTGGTTTGGGACAGGGGGCGACTGAAGCTTTCTTT
CDR3 length: 15; clone size: -; D gene: TRBD2; V gene: TRBV5-4; J gene: TRBJ2-3; CDR3 protein: CASSSPGTSGDTQYF; CDR3 DNA: TGTGCCAGCAGCTCCCCCGGGACTAGCGGGGATACGCAGTATTTT
CDR3 length: 13; clone size: -; D gene: -; V gene: TRBV30; J gene: TRBJ1-1; CDR3 protein: CAWSVGGNTEAFF; CDR3 DNA: TGTGCCTGGAGTGTAGGGGGGAACACTGAAGCTTTCTTT
CDR3 length: 18; clone size: -; D gene: TRBD2; V gene: TRBV7-7; J gene: TRBJ2-1; CDR3 protein: CASSPLPRTSGGYNEQFF; CDR3 DNA: TGTGCCAGCAGCCCCCTGCCCCGGACTAGCGGGGGCTACAATGAGCAGTTCTTC
CDR3 length: 15; clone size: -; D gene: -; V gene: TRBV2; J gene: TRBJ1-6; CDR3 protein: CASSAGRIYNSPLHF; CDR3 DNA: TGTGCCAGCAGTGCCGGCAGGATCTATAATTCACCCCTCCACTTT
CDR3 length: 18; clone size: -; D gene: -; V gene: TRBV4-2; J gene: TRBJ2-2; CDR3 protein: CASSQRTSAAANTGELFF; CDR3 DNA: TGTGCCAGCAGCCAAAGGACTTCCGCGGCAGCGAACACCGGGGAGCTGTTTTTT
CDR3 length: 15; clone size: -; D gene: TRBD2; V gene: TRBV2; J gene: TRBJ2-3; CDR3 protein: CASSESGGDTDTQYF; CDR3 DNA: TGTGCCAGCAGTGAATCGGGAGGTGACACAGATACGCAGTATTTT
CDR3 length: 13; clone size: -; D gene: -; V gene: TRBV28; J gene: TRBJ2-7; CDR3 protein: CASSYTSSYEQYF; CDR3 DNA: TGTGCCAGCAGTTATACGAGCTCCTACGAGCAGTACTTC
CDR3 length: 15; clone size: -; D gene: TRBD2; V gene: TRBV7-6; J gene: TRBJ2-1; CDR3 protein: CASSPAGGSYNEQFF; CDR3 DNA: TGTGCCAGCAGCCCCGCGGGGGGTTCCTACAATGAGCAGTTCTTC
CDR3 length: 13; clone size: -; D gene: -; V gene: TRBV9; J gene: TRBJ1-2; CDR3 protein: CASSSHRGGGYTF; CDR3 DNA: TGTGCCAGCAGCTCACATCGGGGGGGCGGCTACACCTTC
CDR3 length: 16; clone size: once; D gene: TRBD2; V gene: TRBV9; J gene: TRBJ2-3; CDR3 protein: CASSVGASGITDTQYF; CDR3 DNA: TGTGCCAGCAGCGTGGGGGCTAGCGGGATCACAGATACGCAGTATTTT
CDR3 length: 16; clone size: once; D gene: TRBD1; V gene: TRBV9; J gene: TRBJ1-3; CDR3 protein: CASSADRGVSGNTIYF; CDR3 DNA: TGTGCCAGCAGCGCCGACAGGGGAGTCTCTGGAAACACCATATATTTT
CDR3 length: 12; clone size: -; D gene: -; V gene: TRBV6-6; J gene: TRBJ1-5; CDR3 protein: CASSRDNQPQHF; CDR3 DNA: TGTGCCAGTAGCAGGGACAATCAGCCCCAGCATTTT
CDR3 length: 16; clone size: once; D gene: TRBD1; V gene: TRBV4-1; J gene: TRBJ1-1; CDR3 protein: CASSQVPGQGYTEAFF; CDR3 DNA: TGCGCCAGCAGCCAAGTACCGGGACAGGGGTACACTGAAGCTTTCTTT
CDR3 length: 15; clone size: -; D gene: -; V gene: TRBV9; J gene: TRBJ1-1; CDR3 protein: CASSTLDRPNTEAFF; CDR3 DNA: TGTGCCAGCAGCACCCTTGACAGACCGAACACTGAAGCTTTCTTT
CDR3 length: 14; clone size: -; D gene: TRBD2; V gene: TRBV14; J gene: TRBJ2-5; CDR3 protein: CASSQGGSLETQYF; CDR3 DNA: TGTGCCAGCAGCCAAGGCGGGAGTTTGGAGACCCAGTACTTC
CDR3 length: 14; clone size: -; D gene: -; V gene: TRBV19; J gene: TRBJ1-5; CDR3 protein: CASSMGANNQPQHF; CDR3 DNA: TGTGCCAGTAGTATGGGGGCCAACAATCAGCCCCAGCATTTT
CDR3 length: 16; clone size: -; D gene: TRBD2; V gene: TRBV19; J gene: TRBJ2-7; CDR3 protein: CASSMGGSGGSYEQYF; CDR3 DNA: TGTGCCAGTAGTATGGGAGGTAGCGGGGGGTCCTACGAGCAGTACTTC
CDR3 length: 15; clone size: -; D gene: TRBD2; V gene: TRBV28; J gene: TRBJ2-3; CDR3 protein: CASRGVGYDTDTQYF; CDR3 DNA: TGTGCCAGCCGGGGGGTAGGATACGACACAGATACGCAGTATTTT
CDR3 length: 15; clone size: -; D gene: TRBD2; V gene: TRBV18; J gene: TRBJ2-7; CDR3 protein: CASSPAGGSSYEQYF; CDR3 DNA: TGTGCCAGCTCACCAGCGGGAGGGAGCTCCTACGAGCAGTACTTC
CDR3 length: 15; clone size: -; D gene: TRBD1; V gene: TRBV18; J gene: TRBJ1-2; CDR3 protein: CASSPLGQGNYGYTF; CDR3 DNA: TGTGCCAGCTCACCGCTGGGACAGGGCAACTATGGCTACACCTTC
CDR3 length: 13; clone size: -; D gene: -; V gene: TRBV5-4; J gene: TRBJ2-1; CDR3 protein: CASSLMSGDEQFF; CDR3 DNA: TGTGCCAGCAGCTTGATGTCAGGGGATGAGCAGTTCTTC
CDR3 length: 15; clone size: -; D gene: -; V gene: TRBV10-3; J gene: TRBJ2-1; CDR3 protein: CASRDARADHNEQFF; CDR3 DNA: TGTGCCTCCAGGGATGCCAGAGCTGACCACAATGAGCAGTTCTTC
CDR3 length: 13; clone size: -; D gene: -; V gene: TRBV6-5; J gene: TRBJ2-7; CDR3 protein: CASMDLATYEQYF; CDR3 DNA: TGTGCCAGCATGGACCTAGCGACCTACGAGCAGTACTTC
CDR3 length: 19; clone size: -; D gene: TRBD2; V gene: TRBV7-2; J gene: TRBJ2-1; CDR3 protein: CASSLVPTRGGPNYNEQFF; CDR3 DNA: TGTGCCAGCAGCTTAGTACCTACTCGCGGGGGGCCCAATTACAATGAGCAGTTCTTC
CDR3 length: 18; clone size: -; D gene: TRBD1; V gene: TRBV27; J gene: TRBJ2-6; CDR3 protein: CASSPADRVLTGANVLTF; CDR3 DNA: TGTGCCAGCAGTCCTGCGGACAGGGTCTTGACAGGGGCCAACGTCCTGACTTTC
CDR3 length: 15; clone size: once; D gene: -; V gene: TRBV6-6; J gene: TRBJ1-3; CDR3 protein: CASSYSPVSGNTIYF; CDR3 DNA: TGTGCCAGCAGTTACTCCCCAGTCTCTGGAAACACCATATATTTT
CDR3 length: 15; clone size: -; D gene: TRBD2; V gene: TRBV7-7; J gene: TRBJ2-5; CDR3 protein: CASSLAGGGGETQYF; CDR3 DNA: TGTGCCAGCAGCCTCGCGGGAGGAGGAGGAGAGACCCAGTACTTC
CDR3 length: 15; clone size: -; D gene: -; V gene: TRBV19; J gene: TRBJ1-2; CDR3 protein: CASSMERRGSNGYTF; CDR3 DNA: TGTGCCAGTAGTATGGAACGACGAGGGAGTAACGGCTACACCTTC
CDR3 length: 15; clone size: -; D gene: TRBD2; V gene: TRBV5-1; J gene: TRBJ2-5; CDR3 protein: CASSLGTSGQETQYF; CDR3 DNA: TGCGCCAGCAGCCTAGGGACTAGCGGGCAAGAGACCCAGTACTTC
CDR3 length: 17; clone size: -; D gene: TRBD1; V gene: TRBV27; J gene: TRBJ1-6; CDR3 protein: CASSYHSGTGYNSPLHF; CDR3 DNA: TGTGCCAGCAGTTACCACTCCGGGACAGGGTATAATTCACCCCTCCACTTT